This TCR beta chain was observed in a study of blood T cell repertoires in COVID-19. TCRdb's table, derived via immunoSEQ multiplex PCR, lists solely in-frame clones and lacks some. The sample contains roughly 250,000 clones, around 90% of which appear only once. Trimming took 5 bases from V and 5 from J; bases not matched to a gene: 8. This CDR3 has 16 amino acids. Germline lookup yields CDR1 SGHVS and CDR2 FQNEAQ. This clone was observed once. The clonotype comes from a woman between 18 and 29 years old who had recovered from COVID-19. The V call is TRBV7-8, the J call TRBJ2-3; 12 bases line up with TRBD2. The sample was PBMCs or T cells enriched from blood (not recorded which). Written as DNA, the CDR3 is TGTGCCAGCAGCCTCCGGACTAGCGGGGCGGGAGATACGCAGTATTTT. This codes for CASSLRTSGAGDTQYF.